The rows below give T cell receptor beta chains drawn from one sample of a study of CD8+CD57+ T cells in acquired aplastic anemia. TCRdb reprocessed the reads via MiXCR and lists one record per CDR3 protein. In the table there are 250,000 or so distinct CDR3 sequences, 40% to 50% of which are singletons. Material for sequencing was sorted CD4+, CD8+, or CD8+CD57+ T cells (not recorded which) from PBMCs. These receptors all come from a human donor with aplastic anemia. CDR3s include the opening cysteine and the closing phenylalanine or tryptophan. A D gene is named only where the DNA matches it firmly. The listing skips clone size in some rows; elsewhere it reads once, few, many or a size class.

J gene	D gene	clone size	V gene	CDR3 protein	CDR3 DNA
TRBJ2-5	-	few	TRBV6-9	CASSGQARETQYF	TGTGCCAGCAGTGGGCAGGCCAGGGAGACCCAGTACTTC
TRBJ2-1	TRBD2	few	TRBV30	CAWKGSGVPNEQFF	TGTGCCTGGAAGGGTAGCGGGGTGCCCAATGAGCAGTTCTTC
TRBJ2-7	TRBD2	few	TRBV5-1	CASSLEGLAGGPREQYF	TGCGCCAGCAGCCTGGAAGGGTTAGCGGGAGGGCCGCGCGAGCAGTACTTC
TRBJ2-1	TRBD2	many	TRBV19	CATRIGRADEQFF	TGTGCCACCCGTATCGGGAGGGCCGATGAGCAGTTCTTC
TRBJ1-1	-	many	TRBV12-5	CASGGGVITEAFF	TGTGCTAGTGGGGGAGGGGTCATCACTGAAGCTTTCTTT
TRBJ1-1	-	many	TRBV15	CATSRERGRMNTEAFF	TGTGCCACCAGCAGAGAGCGGGGCCGAATGAACACTGAAGCTTTCTTT
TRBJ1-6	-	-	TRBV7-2	CASGWKYNSPLHF	TGTGCCAGCGGATGGAAGTATAATTCACCCCTCCACTTT
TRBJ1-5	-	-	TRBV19	CASSLGRTLPQHF	TGTGCCAGTAGTCTAGGTCGGACTTTGCCCCAGCATTTT
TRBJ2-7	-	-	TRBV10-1	CASSDRESLYEQYF	TGCGCCAGCAGTGACAGGGAGTCCCTCTACGAGCAGTACTTC
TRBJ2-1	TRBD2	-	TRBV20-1	CSARLSGRAGYNEQFF	TGCAGTGCTAGATTAAGCGGGAGGGCCGGGTACAATGAGCAGTTCTTC
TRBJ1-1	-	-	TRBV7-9	CASFGGATEAFF	TGTGCCAGCTTTGGAGGGGCCACTGAAGCTTTCTTT
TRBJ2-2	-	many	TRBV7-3	CASSSQDRVDGELFF	TGTGCCAGCAGCTCCCAGGACAGAGTTGACGGGGAGCTGTTTTTT
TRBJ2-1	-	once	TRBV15	CASTSVDEQFF	TGTGCCAGCACCAGCGTGGATGAGCAGTTCTTC
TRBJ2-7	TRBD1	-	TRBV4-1	CASSRDTGQPTKYF	TGCGCCAGCAGCCGGGACACGGGACAGCCGACCAAGTACTTC
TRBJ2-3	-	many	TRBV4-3	CASSQDSTDTQYF	TGCGCCAGCAGCCAAGATAGCACAGATACGCAGTATTTT
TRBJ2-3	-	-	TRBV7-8	CASSLGGRPSTDTQYF	TGTGCCAGCAGCTTAGGAGGGCGGCCTAGCACAGATACGCAGTATTTT
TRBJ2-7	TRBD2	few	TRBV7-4	CASRAGTGGYEQYF	TGTGCCAGCAGGGCCGGGACGGGGGGCTACGAGCAGTACTTC
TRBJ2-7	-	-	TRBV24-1	CATSESPGADEQYF	TGTGCCACCAGTGAATCGCCGGGGGCGGACGAGCAGTACTTC
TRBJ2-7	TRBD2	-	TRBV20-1	CSAIVSGGPITYEQYF	TGCAGTGCTATTGTCAGCGGGGGGCCGATTACCTACGAGCAGTACTTC
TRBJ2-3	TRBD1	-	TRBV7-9	CASSFPGQGTADTQYF	TGTGCCAGCAGCTTCCCGGGACAGGGGACGGCAGATACGCAGTATTTT
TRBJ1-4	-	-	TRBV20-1	CSASDLEEKLFF	TGCAGTGCTTCAGACCTGGAAGAAAAACTGTTTTTT
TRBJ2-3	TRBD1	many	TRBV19	CASSNSDRGSTDTQYF	TGTGCCAGTAGTAACTCGGACAGGGGCTCCACAGATACGCAGTATTTT
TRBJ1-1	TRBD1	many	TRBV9	CASSPRTGLNTEAFF	TGTGCCAGCAGCCCACGGACAGGGTTGAACACTGAAGCTTTCTTT
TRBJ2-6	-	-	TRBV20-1	CSARGERGLGANVLTF	TGCAGTGCTAGAGGGGAACGGGGGCTAGGGGCCAACGTCCTGACTTTC
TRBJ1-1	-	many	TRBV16	CASSQTRGVAAVNTEAFF	TGTGCCAGCAGCCAAACTCGCGGGGTCGCCGCAGTGAACACTGAAGCTTTCTTT
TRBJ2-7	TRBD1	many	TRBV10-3	CAISEAGTGYEQYF	TGTGCCATCAGTGAGGCCGGGACAGGATACGAGCAGTACTTC
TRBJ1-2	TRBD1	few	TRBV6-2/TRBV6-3	CASSYSTFGTEDSYGYTF	TGTGCCAGCAGTTACTCAACGTTTGGGACAGAAGACTCCTATGGCTACACCTTC
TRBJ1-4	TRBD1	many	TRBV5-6	CASSPSGQGKLFF	TGTGCCAGCAGCCCAAGCGGACAGGGAAAACTGTTTTTT
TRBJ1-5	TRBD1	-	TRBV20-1	CSASRGTGGGNQPQHF	TGCAGTGCCAGCAGGGGGACAGGGGGCGGCAATCAGCCCCAGCATTTT
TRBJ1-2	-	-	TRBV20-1	CSASWGPKQYYGYTF	TGCAGTGCTAGCTGGGGACCGAAACAGTACTATGGCTACACCTTC
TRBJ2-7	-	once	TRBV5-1	CASSPDLDSYEQYF	TGCGCCAGCAGTCCCGACTTGGACTCCTACGAGCAGTACTTC
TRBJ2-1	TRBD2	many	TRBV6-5	CATSLAGGPYNEQFF	TGTGCCACCTCGCTAGCGGGAGGCCCCTACAATGAGCAGTTCTTC
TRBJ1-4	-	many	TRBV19	CASSRQTATNEKLFF	TGTGCCAGTAGTAGACAAACAGCAACTAATGAAAAACTGTTTTTT
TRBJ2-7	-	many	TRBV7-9	CASSLSGIYEQYF	TGTGCCAGCAGCTTATCCGGGATCTACGAGCAGTACTTC
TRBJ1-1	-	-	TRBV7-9	CASSLEQFTEAFF	TGTGCCAGCAGCTTAGAACAGTTCACTGAAGCTTTCTTT
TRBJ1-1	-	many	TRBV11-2	CASSPSPDMNTEAFF	TGTGCCAGCAGCCCTTCCCCAGACATGAACACTGAAGCTTTCTTT
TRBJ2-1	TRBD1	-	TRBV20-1	CSATTRGNAYNEQFF	TGCAGTGCTACCACCAGGGGGAATGCCTACAATGAGCAGTTCTTT
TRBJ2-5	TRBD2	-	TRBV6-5	CASSCSGGAQETQYF	TGTGCCAGCAGTTGTAGCGGGGGGGCCCAAGAGACCCAGTACTTC
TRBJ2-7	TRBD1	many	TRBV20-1	CSAIWGGGQGAHEQYF	TGCAGTGCTATATGGGGGGGGGGACAGGGGGCTCACGAGCAGTACTTC
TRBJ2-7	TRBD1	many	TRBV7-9	CASSKGGGQGYEQYF	TGTGCCAGCAGCAAGGGGGGGGGACAGGGATACGAGCAGTACTTC
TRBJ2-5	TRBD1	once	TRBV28	CASSSTGGLLETQYF	TGTGCCAGCAGTTCGACAGGGGGTCTTTTAGAGACCCAGTACTTC
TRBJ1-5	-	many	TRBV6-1	CASSESSPRAWPQHF	TGTGCCAGCAGTGAATCAAGCCCTCGCGCATGGCCCCAGCATTTT
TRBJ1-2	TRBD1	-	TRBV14	CASSQGQAYGYTF	TGTGCCAGCAGCCAGGGACAGGCCTATGGCTACACCTTC
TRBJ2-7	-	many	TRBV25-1	CASSGRTVSSYEQYF	TGTGCCAGCAGTGGACGGACGGTTAGCTCCTACGAGCAGTACTTC
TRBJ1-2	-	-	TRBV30	CAWSATLNYGYTF	TGTGCCTGGTCTGCGACCCTTAACTATGGCTACACCTTC
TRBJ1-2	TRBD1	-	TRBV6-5	CASSYLRTGGYGYTF	TGTGCCAGCAGTTACTTAAGGACAGGGGGCTATGGCTACACCTTC
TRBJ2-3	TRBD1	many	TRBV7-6	CASSSGQAVGDTQYF	TGTGCCAGCAGCTCGGGACAGGCGGTGGGAGATACGCAGTATTTT
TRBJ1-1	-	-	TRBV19	CASREGSMNTETFF	TGTGCCAGTAGAGAGGGATCGATGAACACTGAAACTTTCTTT
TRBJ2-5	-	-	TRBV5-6	CASSPWGDQPQHFGDGTQYF	-
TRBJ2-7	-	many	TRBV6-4	CASSEIQGSEQYF	TGTGCCAGCAGTGAGATTCAGGGGTCCGAGCAGTACTTC
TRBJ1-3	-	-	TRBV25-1	CASSDTRSSGNTIYF	TGTGCCAGCAGTGATACCCGGAGCTCTGGAAACACCATATATTTT
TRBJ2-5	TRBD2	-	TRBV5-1	CASSVAGGAQETQYF	TGTGCCAGCAGCGTAGCGGGAGGTGCTCAAGAGACCCAGTACTTC
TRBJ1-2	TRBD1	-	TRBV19	CASTPGQGSKGYTF	TGTGCCAGTACGCCGGGACAGGGTTCGAAAGGCTACACCTTC
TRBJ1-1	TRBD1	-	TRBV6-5	CASRPGTGTMITEASF	TGTGCCAGCAGACCCGGGACAGGAACCATGATCACTGAAGCTTCCTTT
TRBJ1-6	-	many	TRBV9	CASSVAESRTSTSYNSPLHF	TGTGCCAGCAGCGTAGCCGAATCCAGGACATCTACCTCCTATAATTCACCCCTCCACTTT
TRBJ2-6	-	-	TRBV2	CASSVRTGANVLTF	TGTGCCAGCAGTGTTAGGACTGGGGCCAACGTCCTGACTTTC
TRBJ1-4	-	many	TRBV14	CASSQVISGREKLFF	TGTGCCAGCAGCCAAGTCATTTCTGGCCGTGAAAAACTGTTTTTT
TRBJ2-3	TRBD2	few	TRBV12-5	CASADSRLAGVKTDTQYF	TGTGCTAGTGCCGACTCTAGACTAGCGGGAGTGAAAACAGATACGCAGTATTTT
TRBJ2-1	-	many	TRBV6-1	CASSEQEVNEQFF	TGTGCCAGCAGTGAACAGGAGGTCAATGAGCAGTTCTTC